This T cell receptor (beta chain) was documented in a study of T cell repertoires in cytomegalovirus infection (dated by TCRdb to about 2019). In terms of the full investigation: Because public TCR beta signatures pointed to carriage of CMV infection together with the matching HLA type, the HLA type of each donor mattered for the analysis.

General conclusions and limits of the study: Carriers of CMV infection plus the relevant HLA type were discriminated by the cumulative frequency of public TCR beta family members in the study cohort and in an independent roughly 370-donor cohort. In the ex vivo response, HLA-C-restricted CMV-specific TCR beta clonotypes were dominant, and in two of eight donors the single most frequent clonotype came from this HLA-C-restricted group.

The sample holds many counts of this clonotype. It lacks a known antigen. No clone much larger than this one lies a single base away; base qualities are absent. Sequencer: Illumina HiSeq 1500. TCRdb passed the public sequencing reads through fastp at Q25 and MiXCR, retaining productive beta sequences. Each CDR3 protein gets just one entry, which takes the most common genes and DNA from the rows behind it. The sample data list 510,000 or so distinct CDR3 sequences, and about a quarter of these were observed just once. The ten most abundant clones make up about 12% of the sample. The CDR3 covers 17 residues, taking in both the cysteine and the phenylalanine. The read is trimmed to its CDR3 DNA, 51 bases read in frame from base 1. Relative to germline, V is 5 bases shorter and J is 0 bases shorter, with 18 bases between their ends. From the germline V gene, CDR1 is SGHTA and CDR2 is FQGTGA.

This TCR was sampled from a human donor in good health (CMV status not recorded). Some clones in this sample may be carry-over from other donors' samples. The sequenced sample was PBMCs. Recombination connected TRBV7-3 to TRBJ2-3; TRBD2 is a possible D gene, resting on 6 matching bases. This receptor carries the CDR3 CASSVQSSGLSTDTQYF. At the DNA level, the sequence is TGTGCCAGCAGCGTCCAGAGTAGCGGACTTAGCACAGATACGCAGTATTTT.